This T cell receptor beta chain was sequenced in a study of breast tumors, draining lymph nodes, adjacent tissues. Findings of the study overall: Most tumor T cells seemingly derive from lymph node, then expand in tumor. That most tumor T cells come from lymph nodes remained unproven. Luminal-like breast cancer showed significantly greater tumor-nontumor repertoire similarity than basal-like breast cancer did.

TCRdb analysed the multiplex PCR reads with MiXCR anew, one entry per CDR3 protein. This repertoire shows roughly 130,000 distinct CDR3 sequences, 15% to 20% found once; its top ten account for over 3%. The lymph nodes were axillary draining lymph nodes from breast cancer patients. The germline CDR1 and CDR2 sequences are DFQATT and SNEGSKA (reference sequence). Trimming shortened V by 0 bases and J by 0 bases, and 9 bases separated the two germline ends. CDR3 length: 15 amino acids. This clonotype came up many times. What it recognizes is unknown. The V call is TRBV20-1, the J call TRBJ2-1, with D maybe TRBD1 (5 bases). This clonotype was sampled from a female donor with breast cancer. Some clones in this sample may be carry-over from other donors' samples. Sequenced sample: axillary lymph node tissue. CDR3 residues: CSARDPTGSYNEQFF. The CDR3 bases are TGCAGTGCTAGAGATCCCACAGGCTCCTACAATGAGCAGTTCTTC.